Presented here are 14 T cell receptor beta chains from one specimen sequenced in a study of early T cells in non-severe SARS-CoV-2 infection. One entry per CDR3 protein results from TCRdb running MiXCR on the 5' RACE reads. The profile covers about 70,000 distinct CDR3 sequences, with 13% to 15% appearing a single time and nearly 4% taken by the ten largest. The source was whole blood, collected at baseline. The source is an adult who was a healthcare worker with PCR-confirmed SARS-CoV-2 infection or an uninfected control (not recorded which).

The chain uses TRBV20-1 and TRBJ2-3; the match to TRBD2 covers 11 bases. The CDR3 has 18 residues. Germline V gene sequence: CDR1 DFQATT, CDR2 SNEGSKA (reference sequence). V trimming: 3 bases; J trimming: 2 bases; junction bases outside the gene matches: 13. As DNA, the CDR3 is TGCAGTGCTAGCTCATTAGCGGGAGGGCCGGTTTACACAGATACGCAGTATTTT. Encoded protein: CSASSLAGGPVYTDTQYF.

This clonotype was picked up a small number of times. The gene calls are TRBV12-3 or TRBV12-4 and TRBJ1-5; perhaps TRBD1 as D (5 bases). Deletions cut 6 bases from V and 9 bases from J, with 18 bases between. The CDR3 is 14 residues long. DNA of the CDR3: TGTGCCAGCAGGACAGCCCTACCCGGTGGGCCCCAGCATTTT. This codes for CASRTALPGGPQHF.

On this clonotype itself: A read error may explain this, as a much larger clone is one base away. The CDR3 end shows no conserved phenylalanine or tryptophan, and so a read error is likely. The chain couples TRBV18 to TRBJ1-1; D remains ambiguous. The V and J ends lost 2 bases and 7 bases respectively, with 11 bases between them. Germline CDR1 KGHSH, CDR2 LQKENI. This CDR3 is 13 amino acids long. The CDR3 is CASSPNHGVEAFL. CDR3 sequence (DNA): TGTGCCAGCTCACCAAACCACGGTGTTGAAGCTTTCTTA.

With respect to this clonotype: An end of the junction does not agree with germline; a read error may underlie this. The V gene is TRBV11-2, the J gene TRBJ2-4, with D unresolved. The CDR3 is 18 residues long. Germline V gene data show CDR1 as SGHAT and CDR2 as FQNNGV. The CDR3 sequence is CASSLALVSSVAKNIQYF. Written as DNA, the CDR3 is TGTGCCAGCAGCTTAGCTCTTGTGTCCTCGGTGGCCAAAAACATCCAGTACTTC.

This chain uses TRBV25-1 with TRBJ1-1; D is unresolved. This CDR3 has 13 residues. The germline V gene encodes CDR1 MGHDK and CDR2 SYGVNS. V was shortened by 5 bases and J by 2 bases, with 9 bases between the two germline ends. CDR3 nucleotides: TGTGCCAGCAGTCCCGGGCACAACACTGAAGCTTTCTTT. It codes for CASSPGHNTEAFF.

CDR3 in amino acids: CSARPSGSSYNEQFF. The CDR3 coding sequence is TGCAGTGCTCGCCCTAGCGGGAGCTCCTACAATGAGCAGTTCTTC. The chain recombines TRBV20-1 with TRBJ2-1, with TRBD2 matching 10 bases. V shed 5 bases, J shed 0 bases, and the junction held 4 bases outside the gene matches. The CDR3 is 15 amino acids. Germline V gene sequence: CDR1 DFQATT, CDR2 SNEGSKA (reference sequence).

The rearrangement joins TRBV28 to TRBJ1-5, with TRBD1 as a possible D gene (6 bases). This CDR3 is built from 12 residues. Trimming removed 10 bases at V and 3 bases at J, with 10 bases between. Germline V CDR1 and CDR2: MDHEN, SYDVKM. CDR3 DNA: TGTGCCACCAGGGGCTACAATCAGCCCCAGCATTTT. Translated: CATRGYNQPQHF.

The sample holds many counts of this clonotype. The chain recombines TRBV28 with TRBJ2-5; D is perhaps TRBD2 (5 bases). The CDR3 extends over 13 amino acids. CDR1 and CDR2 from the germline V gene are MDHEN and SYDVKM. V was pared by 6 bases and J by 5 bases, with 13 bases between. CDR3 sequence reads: CASSPTSPETQYF. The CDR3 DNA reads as TGTGCCAGCAGCCCTACTAGTCCGGAGACCCAGTACTTC.

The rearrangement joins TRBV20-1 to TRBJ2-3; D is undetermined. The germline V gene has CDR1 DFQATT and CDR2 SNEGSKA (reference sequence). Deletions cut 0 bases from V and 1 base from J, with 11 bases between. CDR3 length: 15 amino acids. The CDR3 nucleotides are TGCAGTGCTAGAGACCCAGCGACCCGCACAGATACGCAGTATTTT. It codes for CSARDPATRTDTQYF.

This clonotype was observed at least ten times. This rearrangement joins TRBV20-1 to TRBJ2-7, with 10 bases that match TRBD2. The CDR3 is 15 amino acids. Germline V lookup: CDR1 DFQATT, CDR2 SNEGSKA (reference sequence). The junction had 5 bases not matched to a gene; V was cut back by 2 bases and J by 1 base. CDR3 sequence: CSARSGLASSYEQYF. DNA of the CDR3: TGCAGTGCTAGATCGGGACTAGCGTCTTCCTACGAGCAGTACTTC.

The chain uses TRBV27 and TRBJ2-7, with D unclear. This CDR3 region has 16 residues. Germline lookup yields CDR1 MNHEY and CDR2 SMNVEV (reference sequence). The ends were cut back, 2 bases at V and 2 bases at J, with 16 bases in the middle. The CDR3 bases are TGTGCCAGCAGTTTAGGTCCCGGAGTCACAGCCTACGAGCAGTACTTC. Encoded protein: CASSLGPGVTAYEQYF.

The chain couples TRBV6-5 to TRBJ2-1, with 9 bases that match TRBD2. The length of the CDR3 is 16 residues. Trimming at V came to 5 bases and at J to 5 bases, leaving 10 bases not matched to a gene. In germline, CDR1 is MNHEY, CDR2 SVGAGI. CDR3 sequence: CASSGGRGRADNEQFF. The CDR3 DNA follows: TGTGCCAGCAGTGGGGGCCGCGGGAGGGCCGACAATGAGCAGTTCTTC.

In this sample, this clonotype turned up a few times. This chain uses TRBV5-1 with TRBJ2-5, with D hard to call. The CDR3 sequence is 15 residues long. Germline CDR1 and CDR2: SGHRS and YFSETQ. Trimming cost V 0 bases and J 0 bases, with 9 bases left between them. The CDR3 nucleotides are TGCGCCAGCAGCTTGGCCCCGGCAGACCAAGAGACCCAGTACTTC. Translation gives CASSLAPADQETQYF. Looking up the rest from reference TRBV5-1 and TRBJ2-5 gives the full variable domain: KAGVTQTPRYLIKTRGQQVTLSCSPISGHRSVSWYQQTPGQGLQFLFEYFSETQRNKGNFPGRFSGRQFSNSRSEMNVSTLELGDSALYLCASSLAPADQETQYFGPGTRLLVL.

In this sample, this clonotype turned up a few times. CDR3 loop: CASGGGSGSEETQYF. The CDR3 bases are TGTGCCAGCGGGGGTGGGAGCGGGAGTGAGGAGACCCAGTACTTC. This sequence joins TRBV7-2 and TRBJ2-5; 8 bases align to TRBD2. V lost 8 bases and J lost 5; bases outside the gene matches: 13. Germline CDR1 reads SGHTA; CDR2 reads FQGNSA. There are 15 residues in the CDR3.